Below, one T cell receptor beta chain is given with its context. Its antigen is unidentified. Blood sampling took place at baseline, cycle 4 day 1, and cycle 7 day 1. The sample comes from a study of OX40 agonist ivuxolimab in advanced cancers. The trim removed 0 bases at V and 2 bases at J, leaving 2 bases unmatched. Germline-derived CDR1 and CDR2 are SGHVS and FQNEAQ. The CDR3 loop spans 15 amino acids. Study-level results: Expanded peripheral T-cell antigen specificity went undetermined.

Clones were sequenced by immunoSEQ multiplex PCR, and TCRdb holds only the in-frame ones, with some missing. The sample yields about 100,000 clones, around 93% seen once. This TCR derives from an adult with an advanced solid tumor such as melanoma, head and neck, liver or kidney cancer. The chain joins TRBV7-8 to TRBJ2-5; 8 nucleotides agree with TRBD2. Here the sequenced sample was CD4+ or CD8+ T cells sorted from blood, taken in a trial of the OX40 agonist ivuxolimab. The CDR3 here is CASSLAGGGQETQYF. CDR3 nucleotide sequence: TGTGCCAGCAGCTTAGCCGGGGGGGGTCAAGAGACCCAGTACTTC.